The rows below give T cell receptor beta chains drawn from one sample of a study of identical twins. MiXCR, run by TCRdb on the 5' RACE reads, gives a single entry per CDR3 protein. This sample has around 490,000 distinct CDR3 sequences; 14% occur once, and the top ten carry approximately 1%. These same records also appear under a second study, on yellow fever vaccine responses in identical twins.

Sequencing was done on a sample of CD4+ T cells sorted from blood. The receptors were sampled from a woman aged 18-29 years in good health. CDR3s include the opening cysteine and the closing phenylalanine or tryptophan. A D gene is named only where the DNA matches it firmly. Rows may omit the clone size; those that give it use once, few, many or a size class.

D gene,clone size,J gene,V gene,CDR3 length,CDR3 DNA,CDR3 protein
TRBD2,.,TRBJ2-7,TRBV30,14,TGTGCCTGGACCATGACTAGCGGCTCCTACGAGCAGTACTTC,CAWTMTSGSYEQYF
.,.,TRBJ2-1,TRBV5-1,13,TGCGCCAGCAGCCGCCTGGGGGGAGGTGAGCAGTTCTTC,CASSRLGGGEQFF
TRBD1,many,TRBJ1-1,TRBV6-1,14,TGTGCCAGCACCCGGGGACAGTTCCCCACTGAAGCTTTCTTT,CASTRGQFPTEAFF
TRBD1,.,TRBJ2-2,TRBV2,15,TGTGCCAGCAGGTTACGGGACAGCAACACCGGGGAGCTGTTTTTT,CASRLRDSNTGELFF
TRBD2,.,TRBJ2-3,TRBV6-1,17,TGTGCCAGCAGTACCCGGGGGAGAGCGGGAGTTGCAGATACGCAGTATTTT,CASSTRGRAGVADTQYF
TRBD2,.,TRBJ2-3,TRBV7-2,15,TGTGCCAGCAGCTTAATAGCGGGGGCCCCGGATACGCAGTATTTT,CASSLIAGAPDTQYF
TRBD2,.,TRBJ2-7,TRBV3-1,21,TGTGCCAGCAGCCAAGACCTAGGACTAGCGGGAGGGCCGAGAGGGACCCACGAGCAGTACTTC,CASSQDLGLAGGPRGTHEQYF
.,few,TRBJ2-7,TRBV12-3/TRBV12-4,15,TGTGCCAGCAGTTTAAGGGGGGCGAGCTCCTACGAGCAGTACTTC,CASSLRGASSYEQYF
.,few,TRBJ1-2,TRBV3-1,13,TGTGCCAGCAGCCACCAAAGAAATGAAGGCTACACCTTC,CASSHQRNEGYTF
TRBD1,.,TRBJ2-6,TRBV20-1,18,TGCAGTGCTAGAGGGGACAGGGGGCCGCTCTCTGGGGCCAACGTCCTGACTTTC,CSARGDRGPLSGANVLTF
.,many,TRBJ2-7,TRBV6-1,13,TGTGCCACCAGGAGAGGGTTTTCCTACGAGCAGTACTTC,CATRRGFSYEQYF
.,few,TRBJ2-1,TRBV10-3,11,TGTGCCATCAGCGACAGGAATGAGCAGTTCTTC,CAISDRNEQFF
TRBD2,few,TRBJ2-3,TRBV4-2,17,TGTGCCAGCAGCCAAAACCCCGGGAGGGGAGGATCAGATACGCAGTATTTT,CASSQNPGRGGSDTQYF
.,few,TRBJ1-6,TRBV5-1,16,TGCGCCAGCAGCTTGACAGTGAGCTCCTATAATTCACCCCTCCACTTT,CASSLTVSSYNSPLHF
.,.,TRBJ2-7,TRBV7-2,14,TGTGCCAGCAGCCGGGACCCCCCCACCTACGAGCAGTACTTC,CASSRDPPTYEQYF
TRBD1,.,TRBJ2-5,TRBV11-2,16,TGTGCCAGCAGCTTGGGACAGGGAGGAGTTCTGGAGACCCAGTACTTC,CASSLGQGGVLETQYF
.,.,TRBJ2-5,TRBV2,11,TGTGCCAGCGAGGACGGGAAGACCCAGTACTTC,CASEDGKTQYF
.,few,TRBJ2-1,TRBV20-1,14,TGCAGTGCTCCGAAGGGGGGGCAGAACAATGAGCAGTTCTTC,CSAPKGGQNNEQFF
TRBD2,few,TRBJ2-7,TRBV19,15,TGTGCCAGTAGTAATGGACTAGCGGGGCACTACGAGCAGTACTTC,CASSNGLAGHYEQYF
.,few,TRBJ2-5,TRBV6-1,15,TGTGCCAGCAGTGGACGAAGTGCAGGGCAAGAGACCCAGTACTTC,CASSGRSAGQETQYF
TRBD2,few,TRBJ2-3,TRBV10-3,13,TGTGCCATCGGTAGCGGGACTCTTTATACGCAGTATTTT,CAIGSGTLYTQYF
TRBD1,few,TRBJ1-6,TRBV6-9,20,TGTGCCAGCAGCCAAGCCTGGGACAGGGGGCGCGTTACGTGTAATTCACCCCTCCACTTT,CASSQAWDRGRVTCNSPLHF
TRBD1,few,TRBJ1-2,TRBV7-9,14,TGTGCCAGCAGCGACAGACAGGGGAACTATGGCTACACCTTC,CASSDRQGNYGYTF
.,once,TRBJ2-1,TRBV14,14,TGTGCCAGCAGCCACAAGAGCACCTACAATGAGCAGTTCTTC,CASSHKSTYNEQFF
.,few,TRBJ2-5,TRBV27,15,TGTGCCAGCAGTTTATCCCCCAGGGTGGGTCAGACCCAGTACTTC,CASSLSPRVGQTQYF
.,.,TRBJ2-7,TRBV28,15,TGTGCCAGCAGTTTGACTGCACTAAGCTCCTACGAGCAGTACTTC,CASSLTALSSYEQYF
.,.,TRBJ1-2,TRBV11-1,19,TGTGCCAGCAGCTTAGCCTTCACTATTCAGGGAGCGGATAACTATGTCTACACCTTC,CASSLAFTIQGADNYVYTF
.,many,TRBJ1-1,TRBV25-1,13,TGTGCCAGCAGTCCGCATTCGAACACTGAAGCTTTCTTT,CASSPHSNTEAFF
TRBD2,.,TRBJ2-3,TRBV7-2,16,TGTGCCAGCAGCTTACGACTAGCGGGAGCTGGAGATACGCAGTATTTT,CASSLRLAGAGDTQYF
.,.,TRBJ2-3,TRBV13,18,TGTGCCAGCAGCTTTATCGCCCCGGGACTCCTTTCCCCAGATACGCAGTATTTT,CASSFIAPGLLSPDTQYF
.,many,TRBJ1-4,TRBV15,13,TGTGCCACCAGCAGGGCTCCTAATGAAAAACTGTTTTTT,CATSRAPNEKLFF
TRBD1,.,TRBJ2-7,TRBV7-8,14,TGTGCCAGCAGCAACTACAGGGGATCCTACGAGCAGTACTTC,CASSNYRGSYEQYF
.,few,TRBJ2-7,TRBV2,12,TGTGCCAGCAGCCTCGACAGTGGCGAGCAGTACTTC,CASSLDSGEQYF
TRBD2,.,TRBJ2-7,TRBV28,14,TGTGCCAGCAGCGGAGGGGACGGGAGGGTCGAGCAGTACTTC,CASSGGDGRVEQYF
.,few,TRBJ1-5,TRBV6-1,13,TGTGCCAGCAGCGCAGGTCCGGGGCAGCCCCAGCATTTT,CASSAGPGQPQHF
.,.,TRBJ2-1,TRBV24-1,16,TGTGCCACCAGTGATTTCTTAGGGGGGACCACCTATGAGCAGTTCTTC,CATSDFLGGTTYEQFF
TRBD1,.,TRBJ2-7,TRBV28,14,TGTGCCAGCAGTTTACTGGGACAGCTGCTCGAGCAGTACTTC,CASSLLGQLLEQYF
.,.,TRBJ2-2,TRBV15,16,TGTGCCACCAGCAGACTCCGGGAGAGGTTCGCCGGGGAGCTGTTTTTT,CATSRLRERFAGELFF
.,many,TRBJ2-6,TRBV6-5,16,TGTGCCAGCAGTTATTTAGGGCTGTCTGGGGCCAACGTCCTGACTTTC,CASSYLGLSGANVLTF
.,many,TRBJ2-7,TRBV20-1,14,TGCAGTGCTAGACGGGGACAAACCGACCGCGAGCAGTACTTC,CSARRGQTDREQYF
.,.,TRBJ2-1,TRBV24-1,15,TGTGCCACCAGTGATCAACGCCCGGGAGACAATGAGCAGTTCTTC,CATSDQRPGDNEQFF
TRBD2,few,TRBJ2-3,TRBV27,17,TGTGCCAGCAGTTTAGGACTAGCGGGGGTCGGCACAGATACGCAGTATTTT,CASSLGLAGVGTDTQYF
.,few,TRBJ2-1,TRBV7-3,15,TGTGCCAGCAGCTCTGGCAGGGACGGGAACAATGAGCAGTTCTTC,CASSSGRDGNNEQFF
.,.,TRBJ2-1,TRBV4-3,17,TGCGCCAGCAGCCAAGAAGCAAGGGGGAGACGCTACAATGAGCAGTTCTTC,CASSQEARGRRYNEQFF